The T cell receptor (beta chain) described here comes from a study of beta chain features in type 1 diabetes. Study findings and constraints: Patients and controls would be equally affected if PCR favored shorter templates. All four CD4+ subsets of Type 1 diabetes patients contained TCRB CDR3s that were moderately but significantly shorter.

Since all of the isolated RNA was reverse transcribed, expressed TCRB transcripts were what got sequenced. The repertoire was sequenced with immunoSEQ multiplex PCR; TCRdb's copy has only in-frame clones and lacks some. Of about 52,000 clones in the sample, roughly 39% were seen once. It was one heparinised blood draw, averaging about 0.12 L, that each donor gave. Staining for CD45RO/CCR7/CD25/CD127/CD95/CD27 allowed sorting of CD4+ naive, central memory, regulatory and stem cell-like memory cells. The CDR3 sequence is 13 residues long. Deletions cut 8 bases from V and 0 bases from J, with 10 bases between. CDR1 is MNHNS and CDR2 is SASEGT in the germline V gene. Notes on this clone: Its antigen is still unknown.

The chain carries TRBV6-1 and TRBJ2-5; D is unclear. The specimen was Tregs from blood. The receptor was isolated from a man aged 25-45 years with type 1 diabetes. The CDR3 here is CASAIVYQETQYF. The CDR3, as DNA: TGTGCCAGCGCGATTGTGTACCAAGAGACCCAGTACTTC.